The clone carrying this T cell receptor (beta chain) was found many times. The data originate from a study of patients and donors after allogeneic stem cell transplantation. TCRdb re-called the RT-PCR reads with MiXCR, one entry per CDR3 protein. This sample has tens of thousands of distinct CDR3 sequences; more than 25% occur once, and the top ten carry 26%. Germline V gene sequence: CDR1 MNHNY, CDR2 SVGAGI (reference sequence). This CDR3 has 15 residues. Between the trimmed V and J ends, which lost 2 bases and 7 bases, there was a span of 17 bases. This receptor was taken from a human donor who was either an allogeneic HSCT recipient or a stem cell or donor lymphocyte infusion donor (not recorded which). It is not recorded whose cells these are; they may come from a transplant donor. The chain is built from TRBV6-6 and TRBJ1-2; tentative D call: TRBD1 (6 bases). Sequenced: blood, either unsorted or a sorted T cell fraction (not recorded which). CDR3 protein: CASSYPRTVGGGYTF. The CDR3 DNA follows: TGTGCCAGCAGTTACCCTAGGACAGTAGGTGGTGGCTACACCTTC.